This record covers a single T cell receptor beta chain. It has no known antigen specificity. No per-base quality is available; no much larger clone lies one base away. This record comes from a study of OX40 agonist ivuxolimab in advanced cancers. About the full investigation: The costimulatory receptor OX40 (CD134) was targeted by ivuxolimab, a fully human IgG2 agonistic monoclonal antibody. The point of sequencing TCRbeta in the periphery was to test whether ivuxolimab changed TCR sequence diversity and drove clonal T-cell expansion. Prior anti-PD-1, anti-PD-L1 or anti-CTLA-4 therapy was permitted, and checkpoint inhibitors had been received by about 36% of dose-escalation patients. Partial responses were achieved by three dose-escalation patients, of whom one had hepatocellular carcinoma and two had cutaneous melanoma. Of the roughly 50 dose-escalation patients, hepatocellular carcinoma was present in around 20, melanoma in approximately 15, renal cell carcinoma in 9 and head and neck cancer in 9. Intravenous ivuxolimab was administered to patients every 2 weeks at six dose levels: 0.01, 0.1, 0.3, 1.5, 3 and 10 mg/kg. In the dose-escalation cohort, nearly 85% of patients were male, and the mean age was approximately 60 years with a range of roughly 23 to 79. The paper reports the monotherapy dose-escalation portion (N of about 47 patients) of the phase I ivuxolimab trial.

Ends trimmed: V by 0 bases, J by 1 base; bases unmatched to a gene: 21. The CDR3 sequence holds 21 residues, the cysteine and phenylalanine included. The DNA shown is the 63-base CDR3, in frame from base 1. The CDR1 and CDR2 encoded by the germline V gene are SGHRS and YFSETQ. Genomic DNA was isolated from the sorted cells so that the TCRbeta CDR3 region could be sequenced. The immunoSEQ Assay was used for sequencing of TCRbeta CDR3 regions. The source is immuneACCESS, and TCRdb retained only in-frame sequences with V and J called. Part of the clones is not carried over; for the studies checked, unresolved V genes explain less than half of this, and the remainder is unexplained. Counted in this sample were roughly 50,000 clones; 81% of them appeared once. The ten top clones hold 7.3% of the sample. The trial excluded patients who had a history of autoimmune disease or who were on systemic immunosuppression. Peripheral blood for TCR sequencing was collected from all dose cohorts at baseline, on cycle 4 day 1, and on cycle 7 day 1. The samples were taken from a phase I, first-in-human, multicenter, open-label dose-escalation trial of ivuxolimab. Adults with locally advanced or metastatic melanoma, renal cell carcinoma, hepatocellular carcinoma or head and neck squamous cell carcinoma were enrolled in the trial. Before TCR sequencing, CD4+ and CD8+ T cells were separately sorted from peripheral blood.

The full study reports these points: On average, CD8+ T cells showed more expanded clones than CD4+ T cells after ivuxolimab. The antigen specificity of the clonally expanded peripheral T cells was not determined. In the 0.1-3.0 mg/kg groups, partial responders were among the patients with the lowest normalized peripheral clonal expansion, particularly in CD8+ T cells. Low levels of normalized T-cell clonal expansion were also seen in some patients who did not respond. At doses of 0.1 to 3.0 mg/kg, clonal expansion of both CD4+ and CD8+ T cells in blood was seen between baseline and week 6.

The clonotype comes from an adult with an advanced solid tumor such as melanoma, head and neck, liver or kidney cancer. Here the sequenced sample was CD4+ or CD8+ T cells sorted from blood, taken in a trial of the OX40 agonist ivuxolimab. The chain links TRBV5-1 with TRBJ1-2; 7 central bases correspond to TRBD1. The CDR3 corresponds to CASSLVTPGQGGLPHNYGYTF. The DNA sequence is TGCGCCAGCAGCTTGGTGACCCCTGGACAAGGGGGCCTCCCACATAACTATGGCTACACCTTC.